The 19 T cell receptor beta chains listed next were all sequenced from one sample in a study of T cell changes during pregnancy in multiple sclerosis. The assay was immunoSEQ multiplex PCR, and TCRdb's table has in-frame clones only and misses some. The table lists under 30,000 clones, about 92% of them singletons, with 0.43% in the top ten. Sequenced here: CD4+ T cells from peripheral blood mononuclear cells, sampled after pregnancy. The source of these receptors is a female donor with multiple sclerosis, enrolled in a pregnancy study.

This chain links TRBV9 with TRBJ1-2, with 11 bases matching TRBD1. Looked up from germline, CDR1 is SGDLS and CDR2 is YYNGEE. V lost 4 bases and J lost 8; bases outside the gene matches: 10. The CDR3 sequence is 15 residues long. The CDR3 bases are TGTGCCAGCAGCCGATACCTGGACAGGGGGCACGGCTACACCTTC. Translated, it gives CASSRYLDRGHGYTF.

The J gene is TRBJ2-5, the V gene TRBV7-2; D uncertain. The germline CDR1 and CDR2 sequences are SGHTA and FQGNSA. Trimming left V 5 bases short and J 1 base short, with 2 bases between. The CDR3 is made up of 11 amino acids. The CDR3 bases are TGTGCCAGCAGCCTCCAAGAGACCCAGTACTTC. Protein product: CASSLQETQYF.

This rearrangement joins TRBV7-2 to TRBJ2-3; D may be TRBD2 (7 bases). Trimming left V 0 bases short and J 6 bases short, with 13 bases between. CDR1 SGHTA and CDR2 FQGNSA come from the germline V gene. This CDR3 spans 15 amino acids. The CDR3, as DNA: TGTGCCAGCAGCTTAGCGGGGGGGCCCGGGGATACGCAGTATTTT. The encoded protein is CASSLAGGPGDTQYF.

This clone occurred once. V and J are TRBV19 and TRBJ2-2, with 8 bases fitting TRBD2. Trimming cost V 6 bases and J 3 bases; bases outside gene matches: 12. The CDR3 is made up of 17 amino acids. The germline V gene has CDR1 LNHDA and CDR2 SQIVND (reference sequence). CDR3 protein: CASRNLLAGSHTGELFF. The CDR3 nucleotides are TGTGCCAGTAGAAATTTATTAGCGGGGTCGCACACCGGGGAGCTGTTTTTT. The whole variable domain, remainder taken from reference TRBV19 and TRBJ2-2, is DGGITQSPKYLFRKEGQNVTLSCEQNLNHDAMYWYRQDPGQGLRLIYYSQIVNDFQKGDIAEGYSVSREKKESFPLTVTSAQKNPTAFYLCASRNLLAGSHTGELFFGEGSRLTVL.

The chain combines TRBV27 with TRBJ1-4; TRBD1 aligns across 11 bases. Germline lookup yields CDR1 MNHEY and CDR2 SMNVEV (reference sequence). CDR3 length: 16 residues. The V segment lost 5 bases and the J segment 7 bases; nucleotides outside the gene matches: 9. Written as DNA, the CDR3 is TGTGCCAGCAGTAAAGACATAGGACAGGGGGCTGAAAAACTGTTTTTT. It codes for CASSKDIGQGAEKLFF.

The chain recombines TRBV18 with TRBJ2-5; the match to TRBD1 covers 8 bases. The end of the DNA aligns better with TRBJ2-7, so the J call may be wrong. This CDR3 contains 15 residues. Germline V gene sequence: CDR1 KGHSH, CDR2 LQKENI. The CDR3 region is CASSLGTGAAYEQYF. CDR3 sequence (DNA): TGTGCCAGCTCACTTGGGACAGGAGCAGCCTACGAGCAGTACTTC.

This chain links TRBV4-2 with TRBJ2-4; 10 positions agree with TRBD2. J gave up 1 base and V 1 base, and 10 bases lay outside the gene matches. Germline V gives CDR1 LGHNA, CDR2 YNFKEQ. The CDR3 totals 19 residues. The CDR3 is CASSQAVSGGFGAKNIQYF. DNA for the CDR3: TGTGCCAGCAGCCAAGCGGTTAGCGGGGGGTTCGGCGCCAAAAACATTCAGTACTTC.

The CDR3 reads CAISGGRGETQYF. CDR3 coding DNA: TGTGCCATCAGTGGGGGGCGAGGGGAGACCCAGTACTTC. The rearrangement links TRBV10-3 to TRBJ2-5, with D maybe TRBD1 (6 bases). The length of the CDR3 is 13 residues. The germline V and J ends were trimmed by 4 bases and 5 bases, with 11 bases remaining between them. Germline CDR1 reads ENHRY; CDR2 reads SYGVKD.

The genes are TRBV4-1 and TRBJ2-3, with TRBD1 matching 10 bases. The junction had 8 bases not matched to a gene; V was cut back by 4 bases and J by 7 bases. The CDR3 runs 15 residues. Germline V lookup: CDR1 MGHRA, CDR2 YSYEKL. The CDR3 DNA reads TGCGCCAGCAGCCCAGAGCGACAGGGGGCATATACGCAGTATTTT. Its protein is CASSPERQGAYTQYF.

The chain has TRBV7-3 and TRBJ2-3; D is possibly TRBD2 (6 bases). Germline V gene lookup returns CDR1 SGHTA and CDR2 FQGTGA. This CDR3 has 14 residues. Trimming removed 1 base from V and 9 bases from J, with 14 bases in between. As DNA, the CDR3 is TGTGCCAGCAGCTTAAGTCTCGGGGGTGGGACGCAGTATTTT. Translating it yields CASSLSLGGGTQYF.

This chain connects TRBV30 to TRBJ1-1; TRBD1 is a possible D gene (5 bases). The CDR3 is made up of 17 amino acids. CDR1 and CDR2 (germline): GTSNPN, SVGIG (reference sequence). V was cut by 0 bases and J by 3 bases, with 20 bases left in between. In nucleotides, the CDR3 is TGTGCCTGGAGTGTTATTCTCCCGGCAGGGTGGCACACTGAAGCTTTCTTT. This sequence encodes CAWSVILPAGWHTEAFF.

As DNA, the CDR3 is TGTGCCAGCAGTCACTACCAGGGACAGGGGAACACTGAAGCTTTCTTT. Encoded protein: CASSHYQGQGNTEAFF. The chain links TRBV27 to TRBJ1-1, with 9 bases fitting TRBD1. Germline trimming cut 5 bases from V and 1 base from J; bases unmatched to any gene: 8. This CDR3 has 16 amino acids. Germline V gene sequence: CDR1 MNHEY, CDR2 SMNVEV (reference sequence).

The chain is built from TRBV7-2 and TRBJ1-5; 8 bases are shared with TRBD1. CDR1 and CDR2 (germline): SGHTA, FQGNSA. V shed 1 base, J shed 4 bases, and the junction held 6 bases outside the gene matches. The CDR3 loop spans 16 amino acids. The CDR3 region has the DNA TGTGCCAGCAGCTTAGTGGGTACAGGGGGGAATCAGCCCCAGCATTTT. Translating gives CASSLVGTGGNQPQHF.

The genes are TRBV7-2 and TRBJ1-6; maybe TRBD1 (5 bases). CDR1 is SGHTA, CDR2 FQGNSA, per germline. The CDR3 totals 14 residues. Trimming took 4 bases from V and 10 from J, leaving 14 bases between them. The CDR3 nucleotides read TGTGCCAGCAGCTCTCGGGGGGGACGATCACCCCTCCACTTT. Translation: CASSSRGGRSPLHF. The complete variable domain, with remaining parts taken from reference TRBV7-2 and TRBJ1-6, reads GAGVSQSPSNKVTEKGKDVELRCDPISGHTALYWYRQSLGQGLEFLIYFQGNSAPDKSGLPSDRFSAERTGGSVSTLTIQRTQQEDSAVYLCASSSRGGRSPLHFGNGTRLTVT.

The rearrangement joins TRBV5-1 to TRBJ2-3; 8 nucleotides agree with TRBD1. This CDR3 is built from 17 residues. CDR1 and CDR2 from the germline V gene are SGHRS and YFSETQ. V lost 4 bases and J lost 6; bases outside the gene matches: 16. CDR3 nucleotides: TGCGCCAGCAGCCTATGGACGGGACAGGATCTTGGGGATACGCAGTATTTT. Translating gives CASSLWTGQDLGDTQYF.

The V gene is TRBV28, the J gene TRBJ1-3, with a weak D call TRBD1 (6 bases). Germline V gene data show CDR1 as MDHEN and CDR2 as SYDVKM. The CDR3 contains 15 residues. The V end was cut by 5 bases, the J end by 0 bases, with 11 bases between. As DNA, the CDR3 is TGTGCCAGCAGTACAGGGCTCCTCTCTGGAAACACCATATATTTT. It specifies CASSTGLLSGNTIYF.

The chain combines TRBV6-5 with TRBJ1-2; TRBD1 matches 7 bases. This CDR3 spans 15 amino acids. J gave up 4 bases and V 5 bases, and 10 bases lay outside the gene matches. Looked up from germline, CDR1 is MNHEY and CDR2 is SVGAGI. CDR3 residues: CASSGPGQSSYGYTF. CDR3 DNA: TGTGCCAGCAGTGGTCCGGGACAGTCCTCCTATGGCTACACCTTC.

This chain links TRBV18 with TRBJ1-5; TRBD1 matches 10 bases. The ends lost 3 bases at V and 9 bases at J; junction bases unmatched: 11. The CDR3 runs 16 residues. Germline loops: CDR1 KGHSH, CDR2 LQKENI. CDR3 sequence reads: CASSPPGDRGSSPQHF. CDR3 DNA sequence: TGTGCCAGCTCACCCCCTGGGGACAGGGGATCGTCGCCCCAGCATTTT.

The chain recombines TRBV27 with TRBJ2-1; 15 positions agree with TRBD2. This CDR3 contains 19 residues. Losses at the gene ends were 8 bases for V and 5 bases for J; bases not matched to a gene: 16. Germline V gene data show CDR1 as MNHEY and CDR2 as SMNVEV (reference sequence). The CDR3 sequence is CASRILGLAGGGGDNEQFF. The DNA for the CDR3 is TGTGCCAGCCGAATTCTGGGACTAGCGGGAGGAGGGGGAGACAATGAGCAGTTCTTC.